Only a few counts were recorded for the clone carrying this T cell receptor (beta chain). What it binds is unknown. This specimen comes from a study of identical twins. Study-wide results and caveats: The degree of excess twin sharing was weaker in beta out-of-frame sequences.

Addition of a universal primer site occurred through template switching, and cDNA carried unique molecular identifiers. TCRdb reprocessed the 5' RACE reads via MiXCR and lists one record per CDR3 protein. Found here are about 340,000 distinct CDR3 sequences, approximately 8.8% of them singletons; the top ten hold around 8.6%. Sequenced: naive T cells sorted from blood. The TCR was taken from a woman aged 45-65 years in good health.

The CDR3: CASSQAPQIFYEQYF. The CDR3 DNA reads TGTGCCAGCAGCCAAGCCCCCCAGATCTTCTACGAGCAGTACTTC. The gene calls are TRBV3-1 and TRBJ2-7; D not certain. This CDR3 is built from 15 residues. Trimming removed 1 base from V and 3 bases from J, with 13 bases in between. Germline V gives CDR1 LGHDT, CDR2 YNNKEL (reference sequence).